The T cell receptor beta chain described here comes from a study of T cells in tumors after PD-1 blockade. Study-wide background: Prior checkpoint blockade, systemic immunosuppressant use, or anti-cancer therapy within 4 weeks excluded patients.

V trimming: 2 bases; J trimming: 3 bases; junction bases outside the gene matches: 4. There are 16 residues in the CDR3. CDR1 and CDR2 from the germline V gene are MGHRA and YSYEKL. Judged by abundance, this clone is medium-sized (0.01 to 0.1%). TCRdb's table, derived via immunoSEQ multiplex PCR, lists solely in-frame clones and lacks some. The data show under 50,000 clones, with 65% to 85% seen just once and 8.7% held by the top ten. This TCR came from a human donor with advanced basal cell or squamous cell carcinoma (not recorded which). Sequencing used PBMCs, obtained before anti-PD-1 therapy. The chain recombines TRBV4-1 with TRBJ1-4; 9 positions match TRBD1. This CDR3 is CASSQRDRVANEKLFF. DNA of the CDR3: TGCGCCAGCAGCCAAAGGGACAGGGTCGCTAATGAAAAACTGTTTTTT.